One sample yielded the 20 T cell receptor beta chains listed below, sequenced in a study of blood T cells in healthy people across ages. Alongside a J-beta primer mix, a sample-barcoded 5' primer served in a second PCR lasting about 6 to 12 cycles. In TCRdb, the 5' RACE reads were re-called with MiXCR into one record per CDR3 protein. This table has over 950,000 distinct CDR3 sequences, roughly 47% appearing once. The sequenced sample was blood. The receptors here all came from a woman between 55 and 75 years old in good health.

The V call is TRBV9, the J call TRBJ2-7, with 7 bases identical to TRBD2. CDR3 length: 18 amino acids. Germline V gene sequence: CDR1 SGDLS, CDR2 YYNGEE. Trimming at V came to 0 bases and at J to 3 bases, leaving 15 bases not matched to a gene. CDR3 sequence reads: CASSVDIGGSGRGYEQYF. CDR3 nucleotide sequence: TGTGCCAGCAGCGTAGATATCGGCGGGAGCGGTCGGGGCTACGAGCAGTACTTC.

V and J are TRBV5-1 and TRBJ1-4; 8 bases are a match to TRBD1. Germline trimming cut 4 bases from V and 0 bases from J; bases unmatched to any gene: 2. The CDR3 extends over 15 amino acids. CDR1 and CDR2 (germline): SGHRS, YFSETQ. CDR3 coding DNA: TGCGCCAGCAGCGGACAGGGAACAACTAATGAAAAACTGTTTTTT. This gives the protein CASSGQGTTNEKLFF.

This clonotype was detected a few times. The V gene is TRBV6-5, the J gene TRBJ1-5; the D is unclear. The CDR3 loop spans 15 amino acids. The V end was cut by 6 bases, the J end by 0 bases, with 12 bases between. Germline loops: CDR1 MNHEY, CDR2 SVGAGI. Here the CDR3 DNA reads TGTGCCAGCAGACCTGGTGGGGATAGCAATCAGCCCCAGCATTTT. Its translation: CASRPGGDSNQPQHF.

This clonotype appeared a few times. V usage is TRBV3-1 and J usage is TRBJ2-7; D is ambiguous. Germline values: CDR1 LGHDT, CDR2 YNNKEL (reference sequence). The CDR3 extends over 12 amino acids. V was clipped by 3 bases and J by 3 bases, with 6 bases between them. The CDR3 spells CASSHWDYEQYF. CDR3 coding DNA: TGTGCCAGCAGCCACTGGGACTACGAGCAGTACTTC.

This clonotype was recorded many times. The CDR3 loop is CASSPDTGEPQHF. The CDR3 nucleotides read TGTGCCAGCAGCCCGGACACGGGTGAGCCCCAGCATTTT. This chain joins TRBV12-3 or TRBV12-4 and TRBJ1-5, with a tentative D call TRBD1 (5 bases). Trimming pared 6 bases from V and 8 bases from J, leaving 14 bases between. The CDR3 sequence is 13 residues long.

The chain links TRBV29-1 to TRBJ1-4; unclear D gene. Per the germline V gene, CDR1 is SQVTM and CDR2 is ANQGSEA. CDR3 length equals 13 residues. V lost 4 bases and J lost 5, with 11 bases in between. This CDR3 reads CSVVAEPNEKLFF. The DNA for the CDR3 is TGCAGCGTTGTGGCAGAACCAAATGAAAAACTGTTTTTT.

The chain carries TRBV4-2 and TRBJ1-2; the D gene is possibly TRBD1 (5 bases). Trimming left V 4 bases short and J 7 bases short, with 16 bases between. The germline gives CDR1 LGHNA, CDR2 YNFKEQ. The CDR3 consists of 14 residues. CDR3 nucleotide sequence: TGTGCCAGCAGCCCGCGACGGGGGGGAGGTGGCTACACCTTC. Translating gives CASSPRRGGGGYTF.

V gene TRBV24-1 combines with J gene TRBJ2-1; 9 nucleotides align to TRBD2. Germline V gives CDR1 KGHDR, CDR2 SFDVKD. This CDR3 is 16 amino acids long. The V gene end was trimmed by 3 bases and the J gene end by 8 bases; junction bases not matched to a gene: 10. This CDR3 reads CATSDMLAGQGYEQFF. CDR3 in DNA: TGTGCCACCAGTGATATGCTAGCGGGACAAGGCTATGAGCAGTTCTTC.

This clonotype was recorded a few times. The J gene is TRBJ2-5, the V gene TRBV6-6; TRBD1 agrees at 11 bases. Gene TRBJ2-7 matches the end of the DNA better, so the J call may be wrong. Germline V gives CDR1 MNHNY, CDR2 SVGAGI (reference sequence). The CDR3 has 16 residues. Here the CDR3 reads CASSPTPRTGGSEQYF. The CDR3 nucleotides read TGTGCCAGCAGTCCTACTCCCAGGACAGGGGGCAGCGAGCAGTACTTC.

V and J are TRBV28 and TRBJ2-3; D might be TRBD1 or TRBD2, each matching 5 bases. V was shortened by 11 bases and J by 1 base, with 19 bases between the two germline ends. The CDR3 extends over 15 amino acids. Germline CDR1 MDHEN, CDR2 SYDVKM. CDR3 nucleotide sequence: TGTGCCCACCGGATCGGGACGGAGGGCACAGATACGCAGTATTTT. Translating gives CAHRIGTEGTDTQYF. Drawing the rest from reference TRBV28 and TRBJ2-3, the complete variable domain is DVKVTQSSRYLVKRTGEKVFLECVQDMDHENMFWYRQDPGLGLRLIYFSYDVKMKEKGDIPEGYSVSREKKERFSLILESASTNQTSMYLCAHRIGTEGTDTQYFGPGTRLTVL.

At least ten counts were recorded for this clonotype. This chain links TRBV11-2 with TRBJ1-6; D possibly corresponds to TRBD1 (6 bases). Germline lookup yields CDR1 SGHAT and CDR2 FQNNGV. The CDR3 runs 17 residues. Trimming cost V 5 bases and J 10 bases, with 24 bases left between them. This chain's CDR3 is CASSRRTVHLEDSPLHF. For the CDR3, the DNA is TGTGCCAGCAGCCGCCGGACAGTTCATCTTGAGGACTCACCCCTCCACTTT.

The rearrangement uses TRBV20-1 and TRBJ1-2; D might be TRBD1 (5 bases). This CDR3 region has 14 residues. Trimming took off 2 bases at V and 5 bases at J, with 15 bases between the two ends. Germline assignment: CDR1 DFQATT and CDR2 SNEGSKA (reference sequence). In nucleotides, the CDR3 is TGCAGTGCTAGATTGGAGGTAGGGACTTATGGCTACACCTTC. Encoded protein: CSARLEVGTYGYTF.

The chain uses TRBV10-3 and TRBJ2-7, with D unresolved. Trimming left V 3 bases short and J 3 bases short, with 3 bases between. CDR1 is ENHRY and CDR2 is SYGVKD in the germline V gene. The CDR3 runs 11 residues. CDR3 sequence (DNA): TGTGCCATCAGTGATTTCTACGAGCAGTACTTC. Amino acid sequence: CAISDFYEQYF.

The V and J genes are TRBV6-1 and TRBJ2-6, with D maybe TRBD1 (6 bases). The germline V gene has CDR1 MNHNS and CDR2 SASEGT. V dropped 8 bases and J dropped 0 bases, with 14 bases sitting between them. The CDR3 consists of 16 residues. The CDR3 sequence is CASLGRGSSGANVLTF. CDR3 bases: TGTGCCAGCCTAGGCAGGGGCAGCTCTGGGGCCAACGTCCTGACTTTC.

This clonotype was counted a few times. The V gene is TRBV5-6, the J gene TRBJ2-3, with 11 bases fitting TRBD2. Germline lookup yields CDR1 SGHDT and CDR2 YYEEEE. The CDR3 is 17 amino acids. Unmatched junction bases numbered 12, after V lost 3 bases and J lost 6 bases. CDR3 sequence reads: CASSSYISGRALDTQYF. Written as DNA, the CDR3 is TGTGCCAGCAGCTCCTATATTAGCGGGAGGGCCTTGGATACGCAGTATTTT.

The genes are TRBV4-1 and TRBJ2-4, with a tentative D call TRBD2 (5 bases). The J call may be wrong; the DNA end is better matched by TRBJ2-7. Germline V CDR1 and CDR2: MGHRA, YSYEKL. CDR3 length equals 15 residues. This CDR3 reads CASSLGRAAYYEQYF. CDR3 in DNA: TGCGCCAGCAGCCTCGGACGAGCGGCTTACTACGAGCAGTACTTC.

The V and J genes are TRBV7-2 and TRBJ2-7; unclear D gene. The CDR3 runs 15 residues. Trimming left V 5 bases short and J 0 bases short, with 14 bases between. Germline assignment: CDR1 SGHTA and CDR2 FQGNSA. CDR3 in amino acids: CASSASMVSSYEQYF. CDR3 DNA: TGTGCCAGCAGCGCCTCGATGGTAAGCTCCTACGAGCAGTACTTC.

The V and J genes are TRBV7-6 and TRBJ2-5; perhaps TRBD1 as D (6 bases). Per the germline V gene, CDR1 is SGHVS and CDR2 is FNYEAQ. V was clipped by 5 bases and J by 7 bases, with 17 bases between them. CDR3 length: 14 amino acids. CDR3 bases: TGTGCCAGCAGCCCTGGGGGCCATTATGGGACCCAGTACTTC. It encodes CASSPGGHYGTQYF.

This clonotype was counted a few times. The rearrangement uses TRBV28 and TRBJ1-5; D is undetermined. Germline V gives CDR1 MDHEN, CDR2 SYDVKM. The CDR3 has 16 amino acids. V lost 4 bases, J lost 0 bases, and 13 bases lay in between. The CDR3 nucleotides are TGTGCCAGCAGTTCCCAACGGGCAGATAGCAATCAGCCCCAGCATTTT. Translated: CASSSQRADSNQPQHF.

The rearrangement links TRBV27 to TRBJ2-1; 9 positions agree with TRBD2. V shed 7 bases and J 0 bases; nucleotides not matched to a gene: 7. Germline V gives CDR1 MNHEY, CDR2 SMNVEV (reference sequence). The CDR3 has 16 amino acids. CDR3 sequence: CASNQLAGPSYNEQFF. The CDR3 nucleotides read TGTGCCAGCAATCAACTAGCGGGCCCCTCCTACAATGAGCAGTTCTTC.